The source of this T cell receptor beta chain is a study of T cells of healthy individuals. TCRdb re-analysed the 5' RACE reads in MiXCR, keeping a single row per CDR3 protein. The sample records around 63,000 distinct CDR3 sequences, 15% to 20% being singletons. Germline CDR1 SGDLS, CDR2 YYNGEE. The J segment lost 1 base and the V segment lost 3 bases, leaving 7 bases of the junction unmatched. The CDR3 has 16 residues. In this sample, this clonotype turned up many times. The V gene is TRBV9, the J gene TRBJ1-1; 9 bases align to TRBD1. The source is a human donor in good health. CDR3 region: CASSATGGVQNTEAFF. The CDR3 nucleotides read TGTGCCAGCAGCGCGACAGGGGGAGTTCAGAACACTGAAGCTTTCTTT.